This T cell receptor (beta chain) was recorded in a study of blood T cell repertoires in COVID-19. Across the whole study: Samples of COVID-19 (acute and convalescent) were obtained from the United States, Italy and Spain. The analysed material was cDNA or gDNA that came from T cells, B-cell-depleted T cells, or PBMCs.

Seattle's enrolled individuals joined amid active infection and were then monitored longitudinally. The CDR3 spans 13 residues. V was cut by 7 bases and J by 4 bases, with 11 bases left in between. CDR1 and CDR2 (germline): LNHDA, SQIVND (reference sequence). In the original analysis: How many nucleated cells were present was estimated from reference gene primer amplification. Clones were sequenced by immunoSEQ multiplex PCR, and TCRdb holds only the in-frame ones, with some missing. V and J calls and clone size come straight from that table; D and trimming were deduced from the DNA. The sample has 130,000 or so clones; about 87% are singletons.

The receptor was derived from a human donor with COVID-19, enrolled during active disease. The donor label of this sample is uncertain. Sequencing input: peripheral blood. This chain joins TRBV19 and TRBJ1-5, with a weak D call TRBD1 (6 bases). CDR3 DNA sequence: TGTGCCAGTATGGACAGCGCGAATCAGCCCCAGCATTTT. Encoded protein: CASMDSANQPQHF.